One and the same sample provided the 23 T cell receptor beta chains below, sequenced in a study of Tregs in tolerant kidney transplant recipients. Sequenced by immunoSEQ multiplex PCR; TCRdb stores in-frame clones only, minus some. The sample yields some 250,000 clones, about 86% seen once. The specimen sequenced was CD4+ T cells from blood. Source of these receptors: a human donor in good health.

The rearrangement links TRBV11-3 to TRBJ2-1; TRBD1 aligns across 7 bases. The CDR3 runs to 17 residues. V lost 0 bases, J lost 8 bases, and 13 bases stayed unmatched. Germline V gene data show CDR1 as SGHNT and CDR2 as YENEEA. The CDR3 loop reads CASSLDRGRQGSDEQFF. The CDR3 coding sequence is TGTGCCAGCAGCTTAGATAGGGGGAGACAGGGTTCGGATGAGCAGTTCTTC.

This clone came up once. This chain uses TRBV5-1 with TRBJ2-7, with 12 bases matching TRBD2. V shed 4 bases and J 3 bases; nucleotides not matched to a gene: 2. CDR1 and CDR2 (germline): SGHRS, YFSETQ. The CDR3 runs 14 residues. Here the CDR3 reads CASSRTSGNYEQYF. The CDR3, as DNA: TGCGCCAGCAGCCGGACTAGCGGGAACTACGAGCAGTACTTC. Supplemented by reference TRBV5-1 and TRBJ2-7, the full variable domain reads KAGVTQTPRYLIKTRGQQVTLSCSPISGHRSVSWYQQTPGQGLQFLFEYFSETQRNKGNFPGRFSGRQFSNSRSEMNVSTLELGDSALYLCASSRTSGNYEQYFGPGTRLTVT.

This rearrangement joins TRBV6-1 to TRBJ2-5, with unresolved D. The DNA end is more similar to TRBJ2-7, so the J call may be wrong. The germline gives CDR1 MNHNS, CDR2 SASEGT. The CDR3 has 14 residues. The CDR3 protein is CASTGVASSYEQYF. CDR3 nucleotide sequence: TGTGCCAGCACTGGGGTGGCGAGCTCCTACGAGCAGTACTTC.

The V and J genes are TRBV30 and TRBJ2-3, with D unclear. From germline, CDR1 is GTSNPN and CDR2 SVGIG (reference sequence). This CDR3 spans 14 amino acids. V lost 0 bases to trimming and J lost 7 bases, with 14 bases between them. The CDR3 sequence: CAWSVGGLGNTQYF. For the CDR3, the DNA is TGTGCCTGGAGTGTGGGTGGTCTGGGGAATACGCAGTATTTT.

The chain combines TRBV10-1 with TRBJ2-2, with D maybe TRBD1 (6 bases). Germline V gene sequence: CDR1 WNHNN, CDR2 SYGVQD (reference sequence). CDR3 length equals 15 residues. V was pared by 6 bases and J by 2 bases, with 13 bases between. The CDR3 region is CASRRNRANTGELFF. The CDR3 DNA reads as TGCGCCAGCAGGCGAAACAGGGCTAACACCGGGGAGCTGTTTTTT.

Comments on this clone: This CDR3 is also generated by other DNA sequences in the sample. This chain connects TRBV7-9 to TRBJ1-3; D is uncertain. Trimming cost V 0 bases and J 0 bases, with 0 bases left between them. The CDR3 spans 13 residues. Germline loops: CDR1 SEHNR, CDR2 FQNEAQ (reference sequence). CDR3 region: CASSLASGNTIYF. DNA of the CDR3: TGTGCCAGCAGCTTAGCCTCTGGAAACACCATATATTTT.

The V and J genes are TRBV19 and TRBJ2-1; D could derive from TRBD1 or TRBD2 (5 bases each). The CDR3 extends over 13 amino acids. V lost 7 bases to trimming and J lost 4 bases, with 11 bases between them. The germline V gene has CDR1 LNHDA and CDR2 SQIVND (reference sequence). CDR3 nucleotides: TGTGCCAGTATGGGGGACGCTTACAATGAGCAGTTCTTC. Translation gives CASMGDAYNEQFF.

This chain uses TRBV6-5 with TRBJ1-2; D is uncertain. V gave up 5 bases and J gave up 2 bases, with 9 bases separating them. The length of the CDR3 is 13 residues. Germline V gene lookup returns CDR1 MNHEY and CDR2 SVGAGI. DNA for the CDR3: TGTGCCAGCAGTGATAACTTGAACTATGGCTACACCTTC. It yields the protein CASSDNLNYGYTF.

The chain employs TRBV5-4 and TRBJ2-7; a possible D gene is TRBD2 (6 bases). The V gene lost 4 bases and the J gene lost 6 bases, with 11 bases spanning the gap. CDR1 and CDR2 from the germline V gene are SGHNT and YYREEE (reference sequence). The CDR3 length is 12 residues. Here the CDR3 DNA reads TGTGCCAGCAGCCTGACTAGAACCGAGCAGTACTTC. It encodes CASSLTRTEQYF.

The V and J genes are TRBV4-1 and TRBJ2-7; possibly TRBD1 for D (6 bases). Trimming removed 3 bases from V and 3 bases from J, with 21 bases in between. This CDR3 is built from 17 residues. Looked up from germline, CDR1 is MGHRA and CDR2 is YSYEKL. The CDR3 protein is CASSQEEHLRQVYEQYF. CDR3 coding DNA: TGCGCCAGCAGCCAGGAAGAGCACCTGAGACAGGTCTACGAGCAGTACTTC.

The genes are TRBV7-9 and TRBJ1-3; no clear D. This CDR3 has 14 residues. Germline V gene data show CDR1 as SEHNR and CDR2 as FQNEAQ (reference sequence). Trimming removed 3 bases at V and 4 bases at J, with 10 bases between. The CDR3 spells CASSFQPSGNTIYF. CDR3 DNA: TGTGCCAGCAGCTTCCAACCTAGCGGAAACACCATATATTTT.

Notes on this clone: This sample also contains other DNA sequences that code for the same CDR3. V gene TRBV19 combines with J gene TRBJ2-2; TRBD1 or TRBD2 may be the D gene (6 bases each). The CDR3 sequence is 14 residues long. The V gene lost 3 bases and the J gene lost 7 bases, with 12 bases spanning the gap. Germline lookup yields CDR1 LNHDA and CDR2 SQIVND (reference sequence). CDR3 amino acids: CASSIGGLGGELFF. CDR3 bases: TGTGCCAGTAGTATTGGGGGGCTCGGCGGGGAGCTGTTTTTT.

V is TRBV7-9 and J is TRBJ2-7; D may be TRBD1 (6 bases). Germline CDR1 is SEHNR and CDR2 is FQNEAQ (reference sequence). The CDR3 totals 15 residues. Trimming took 4 bases from V and 6 from J, leaving 19 bases between them. CDR3 region: CASSSDRTIPIEQYF. The CDR3 DNA sequence: TGTGCCAGCAGCTCCGACAGGACAATACCCATCGAGCAGTACTTC.

This chain joins TRBV18 and TRBJ2-7; D unresolved. Germline CDR1 KGHSH, CDR2 LQKENI. The CDR3 has 15 amino acids. V was cut by 0 bases and J by 0 bases, with 9 bases left in between. CDR3 region: CASSPPGRSSYEQYF. CDR3 in DNA: TGTGCCAGCTCACCACCTGGACGGAGCTCCTACGAGCAGTACTTC.

The V and J genes are TRBV7-2 and TRBJ1-6, with TRBD1 as a possible D gene (6 bases). The CDR3 loop spans 15 amino acids. Germline-derived CDR1 and CDR2 are SGHTA and FQGNSA. V lost 3 bases and J lost 7, with 13 bases in between. The CDR3 bases are TGTGCCAGCAGCTTCCCGACAGGAGGAAATTCACCCCTCCACTTT. Protein product: CASSFPTGGNSPLHF.

The CDR3 nucleotides read TGCGCCAGCCTCCCGGGTCCTAGCACAGATACGCAGTATTTT. Its translation: CASLPGPSTDTQYF. The gene calls are TRBV5-1 and TRBJ2-3, with no clear D. The CDR3 contains 14 residues. Germline CDR1 reads SGHRS; CDR2 reads YFSETQ. V lost 7 bases and J lost 0, with 12 bases in between.

The chain links TRBV4-1 to TRBJ2-2; D might be TRBD1 (5 bases). This CDR3 is 14 amino acids long. V lost 4 bases and J lost 3, with 9 bases in between. Germline V gene sequence: CDR1 MGHRA, CDR2 YSYEKL. CDR3 sequence (DNA): TGCGCCAGCAGCCGCCCAGGGTACACCGGGGAGCTGTTTTTT. Translated, it gives CASSRPGYTGELFF.

V is TRBV18 and J is TRBJ1-5, with D tentatively TRBD1 (5 bases). CDR1 KGHSH and CDR2 LQKENI come from the germline V gene. The CDR3 is 13 residues long. V lost 2 bases and J lost 10, with 12 bases in between. The CDR3 loop is CASSPGGDGPQHF. The CDR3 DNA follows: TGTGCCAGCTCACCAGGGGGGGATGGTCCCCAGCATTTT.

The J gene is TRBJ2-7, the V gene TRBV30, with a weak D call TRBD1 (5 bases). CDR3 length equals 11 residues. Trimming removed 3 bases at V and 6 bases at J, with 9 bases between. Germline V lookup: CDR1 GTSNPN, CDR2 SVGIG (reference sequence). CDR3 nucleotides: TGTGCCTGGAGCGCCCAGGGCGAGCAGTACTTC. It is translated as CAWSAQGEQYF.

The chain recombines TRBV5-1 with TRBJ1-2, with D possibly being TRBD1 (5 bases). The CDR3 is 12 amino acids. Germline assignment: CDR1 SGHRS and CDR2 YFSETQ. Trimming left V 0 bases short and J 8 bases short, with 8 bases between. This CDR3 is CASSLGGAGYTF. Here the CDR3 DNA reads TGCGCCAGCAGCTTGGGGGGCGCGGGCTACACCTTC.

This clone was seen a single time. J is TRBJ1-1 and V is TRBV18; 7 bases align to TRBD1. V gave up 0 bases and J gave up 8 bases; unmatched junction bases: 3. This CDR3 is 13 amino acids long. In germline, CDR1 is KGHSH, CDR2 LQKENI. CDR3: CASSPPGTAEAFF. The CDR3, as DNA: TGTGCCAGCTCACCACCGGGGACAGCGGAAGCTTTCTTT.

V is TRBV5-1 and J is TRBJ2-3; 7 positions match TRBD1. Germline-derived CDR1 and CDR2 are SGHRS and YFSETQ. V lost 1 base and J lost 6; bases outside the gene matches: 8. This CDR3 spans 15 amino acids. This chain's CDR3 is CASSLWVTGSDTQYF. The CDR3 nucleotides read TGCGCCAGCAGCTTGTGGGTGACAGGGTCGGATACGCAGTATTTT.

This sequence joins TRBV7-3 and TRBJ1-6; D unclear. V lost 0 bases and J lost 6, with 6 bases in between. The CDR3 length is 14 residues. Germline CDR1 reads SGHTA; CDR2 reads FQGTGA. The CDR3 nucleotides read TGTGCCAGCAGCTTAACGGGGAGTAATTCACCCCTCCACTTT. It codes for CASSLTGSNSPLHF.